This T cell receptor beta chain was captured in a study of monozygotic twins with inflammatory bowel disease. The germline CDR1 and CDR2 sequences are ENHRY and SYGVKD. The CDR3 is made up of 13 amino acids. Study results and limitations: A distinction between different T cell subtypes was not possible. Healthy co-twins showed greater TCRbeta diversity (inverse Simpson) than IBD patients.

TCRdb re-analyzed the 5' RACE reads; it lists each CDR3 protein once, without DNA. This sample's clone table lists under 150,000 distinct CDR3 sequences. Details on this clonotype: The antigen is not known.

The genes are TRBV10-3 and TRBJ1-5; the D call from TCRdb, TRBD1, cannot be confirmed without DNA. This clonotype was obtained from a human donor with ulcerative colitis or Crohn's disease, or a healthy co-twin of an affected twin (not recorded which). Sequencing was performed on blood. The CDR3 sequence: CAISPQANQPQHF.